A single sample is the source of the 29 T cell receptor beta chains below, sequenced in a study of OX40 agonist ivuxolimab in advanced cancers. The protocol was immunoSEQ multiplex PCR, while the TCRdb copy is restricted to in-frame clones and leaves out a portion. The sample has 40,000 to 60,000 clones, around 85% seen once; the top ten hold 20%. The sample in question was CD4+ or CD8+ T cells sorted from blood, obtained in a trial of the OX40 agonist ivuxolimab. The receptors stem from an adult with an advanced solid tumor such as melanoma, head and neck, liver or kidney cancer.

The rearrangement joins TRBV11-2 to TRBJ2-5; D not resolved. The germline V gene encodes CDR1 SGHAT and CDR2 FQNNGV. This CDR3 contains 15 residues. V shed 6 bases and J shed 2 bases, with 16 bases lying between them. The CDR3 spells CASRPTGTAQETQYF. CDR3 nucleotides: TGTGCCAGCAGGCCTACCGGAACAGCTCAAGAGACCCAGTACTTC.

This clone was seen just once. The chain carries TRBV28 and TRBJ2-2; D may be TRBD1 or TRBD2 (5 bases each). Per the germline V gene, CDR1 is MDHEN and CDR2 is SYDVKM. V was trimmed by 3 bases and J by 4 bases, leaving 15 bases between them. This CDR3 has 16 amino acids. Written as DNA, the CDR3 is TGTGCCAGCAGTTTTAGGGCAGGGACCTTCACCGGGGAGCTGTTTTTT. Translation: CASSFRAGTFTGELFF.

The rearrangement links TRBV7-6 to TRBJ2-3; tentatively, D is TRBD1 (5 bases). V was cut by 1 base and J by 3 bases, with 14 bases left in between. Per germline, CDR1 SGHVS and CDR2 FNYEAQ. The CDR3 contains 16 residues. The CDR3 DNA follows: TGTGCCAGCAGCTTAGAAGTAGACCAGGGTACAGATACGCAGTATTTT. Translating it yields CASSLEVDQGTDTQYF.

The V and J genes are TRBV7-8 and TRBJ1-1; 10 bases align to TRBD1. J was trimmed by 4 bases and V by 5 bases; bases with no gene match: 7. The CDR3 runs 15 residues. Germline V gene lookup returns CDR1 SGHVS and CDR2 FQNEAQ. CDR3 nucleotide sequence: TGTGCCAGCAGCGACGACAGGGGGCTGAGCACTGAAGCTTTCTTT. Amino acid sequence: CASSDDRGLSTEAFF. Combining the CDR3 with reference TRBV7-8 and TRBJ1-1 gives the whole variable domain GAGVSQSPRYKVAKRGQDVALRCDPISGHVSLFWYQQALGQGPEFLTYFQNEAQLDKSGLPSDRFFAERPEGSVSTLKIQRTQQEDSAVYLCASSDDRGLSTEAFFGQGTRLTVV.

V and J are TRBV28 and TRBJ2-3, with a possible D match to TRBD1 (6 bases). CDR1 and CDR2 from the germline V gene are MDHEN and SYDVKM. V was clipped by 2 bases and J by 5 bases, with 8 bases between them. The CDR3 covers 13 residues. CDR3 coding DNA: TGTGCCAGCAGTTTACAGGGGTTAGATACGCAGTATTTT. Its protein product is CASSLQGLDTQYF.

The chain recombines TRBV19 with TRBJ2-2; D gene uncertain. The length of the CDR3 is 13 residues. The V end lost 9 bases, the J end lost 3 bases, and 11 bases lay between the germline ends. Germline lookup yields CDR1 LNHDA and CDR2 SQIVND (reference sequence). The CDR3 DNA follows: TGTGCCAGCCAACACGATTACACCGGGGAGCTGTTTTTT. Residues: CASQHDYTGELFF.

There are a few counts of this clone. The chain carries TRBV7-9 and TRBJ2-2; no reliable D call. There are 15 residues in the CDR3. Germline CDR1 is SEHNR and CDR2 is FQNEAQ (reference sequence). The V end lost 4 bases, the J end lost 1 base, and 10 bases lay between the germline ends. CDR3 coding DNA: TGTGCCAGCAGCTCCCTCTCTCAGAACACCGGGGAGCTGTTTTTT. Amino acid sequence: CASSSLSQNTGELFF.

This rearrangement joins TRBV19 to TRBJ1-1, with D tentatively TRBD1 (6 bases). The CDR3 has 11 amino acids. Trimming cost V 6 bases and J 6 bases, with 8 bases left between them. Germline V gene lookup returns CDR1 LNHDA and CDR2 SQIVND (reference sequence). The CDR3 region has the DNA TGTGCCAGTAGAGGGGGGCCTGAAGCTTTCTTT. The encoded protein is CASRGGPEAFF.

The genes are TRBV5-1 and TRBJ2-1; no definite D call. With 1 base removed from V and 1 base from J, the gap between germline ends came to 18 bases. Germline loops: CDR1 SGHRS, CDR2 YFSETQ. This CDR3 region has 18 residues. This CDR3 is CASSLRMIGQRSYNEQFF. The CDR3 coding sequence is TGCGCCAGCAGCTTGAGGATGATCGGGCAAAGGTCCTACAATGAGCAGTTCTTC.

The rearrangement uses TRBV13 and TRBJ1-1; D remains ambiguous. The CDR3 loop spans 13 amino acids. CDR1 is PRHDT, CDR2 FYEKMQ, per germline (reference sequence). Trimming stripped 0 bases from V and 4 bases from J, with 6 bases between. CDR3 DNA: TGTGCCAGCAGCTTAGGCCTAGGCACTGAAGCTTTCTTT. Translated, it gives CASSLGLGTEAFF.

V is TRBV6-1 and J is TRBJ2-5; TRBD1 aligns across 7 bases. The J call is in doubt because the DNA end fits TRBJ2-7 better. Germline CDR1 and CDR2: MNHNS and SASEGT. The CDR3 contains 11 residues. CDR3 amino acids: CASPTGYEQYF. The CDR3 DNA reads TGTGCCAGCCCGACAGGGTACGAGCAGTACTTC.

V gene TRBV10-3 combines with J gene TRBJ1-1; 7 bases are shared with TRBD1. The germline V gene has CDR1 ENHRY and CDR2 SYGVKD. The V segment lost 3 bases and the J segment 0 bases; nucleotides outside the gene matches: 4. The CDR3 is made up of 15 amino acids. As DNA, the CDR3 is TGTGCCATCAGTGAACCGGGACAGTTGAACACTGAAGCTTTCTTT. Its protein product is CAISEPGQLNTEAFF.

The chain couples TRBV5-4 to TRBJ2-7; 11 bases align to TRBD1. V shed 4 bases and J 3 bases; nucleotides not matched to a gene: 12. The CDR3 loop spans 17 amino acids. From germline, CDR1 is SGHNT and CDR2 YYREEE (reference sequence). CDR3 sequence: CASSDLPPGQGGYEQYV. In nucleotides, the CDR3 is TGTGCCAGCAGCGACCTACCCCCGGGACAGGGGGGCTACGAGCAGTACGTC.

The rearrangement uses TRBV6-6 and TRBJ2-1, with D possibly TRBD2 on 6 matching bases. CDR3 size: 16 residues. V lost 1 base and J lost 5, with 15 bases in between. CDR1 and CDR2 (germline): MNHNY, SVGAGI (reference sequence). The DNA for the CDR3 is TGTGCCAGCAGTTACTTGGCTAGCGAGGTTCACAATGAGCAGTTCTTC. Protein sequence: CASSYLASEVHNEQFF.

About this clone itself: Relative to the germline gene, one junction end is altered; a read error may explain this. V gene TRBV5-6 combines with J gene TRBJ2-3; 8 bases fit TRBD1. Germline loops: CDR1 SGHDT, CDR2 YYEEEE. The CDR3 totals 14 residues. The CDR3 sequence: CASATGGSTDTQYF. The CDR3 nucleotides are TGCGCCAGCGCCACAGGGGGATCCACAGATACGCAGTATTTT. The variable domain in full, with the rest retrieved from reference TRBV5-6 and TRBJ2-3, is DAGVTQSPTHLIKTRGQQVTLRCSPKSGHDTVSWYQQALGQGPQFIFQYYEEEERQRGNFPDRFSGHQFPNYSSELNVNALLLGDSALYLCASATGGSTDTQYFGPGTRLTVL.

This clone was detected a few times. The rearrangement uses TRBV10-2 and TRBJ2-7, with 8 bases that match TRBD1. CDR1 and CDR2 from the germline V gene are WSHSY and SAAADI. The V segment lost 3 bases and the J segment 2 bases; nucleotides outside the gene matches: 3. The CDR3 sequence is 14 residues long. The DNA for the CDR3 is TGCGCCAGCAGTGAAGGACAGGGCCCCTACGAGCAGTACGTC. Translating it yields CASSEGQGPYEQYV.

The chain links TRBV27 to TRBJ2-2; no clear D gene. Trimming took off 6 bases at V and 4 bases at J, with 9 bases between the two ends. The germline gives CDR1 MNHEY, CDR2 SMNVEV (reference sequence). This CDR3 comprises 13 residues. The CDR3: CASSPSSTGELFF. The CDR3 nucleotides are TGTGCCAGCAGCCCGTCATCCACCGGGGAGCTGTTTTTT.

The CDR3 spells CASSEQGPGISGANVLTF. CDR3 bases: TGCGCCAGCAGCGAACAGGGCCCTGGAATCTCTGGGGCCAACGTCCTGACTTTC. The chain couples TRBV10-2 to TRBJ2-6, with D maybe TRBD1 (6 bases). Germline V lookup: CDR1 WSHSY, CDR2 SAAADI. Trimming removed 6 bases from V and 0 bases from J, with 18 bases in between. This CDR3 has 18 residues.

The chain joins TRBV10-2 to TRBJ2-7; D is ambiguous. This CDR3 region has 13 residues. Germline CDR1 WSHSY, CDR2 SAAADI. Trimming left V 5 bases short and J 0 bases short, with 8 bases between. The CDR3 nucleotides read TGCGCCAGCAGTCCGCGGAGCTCCTACGAGCAGTACGTC. It specifies CASSPRSSYEQYV.

The V call is TRBV21-1, the J call TRBJ2-7; TRBD2 is the table's D call, not checked against the DNA. TRBV21-1 is listed as a pseudogene. The CDR3 has 15 amino acids. CDR3 in amino acids: CASSKGDQGGYEQYV. In DNA form, the CDR3 reads TGTGCCAGCAGCAAAGGCGACCAGGGAGGGTACGAGCAGTACGTC.

This chain uses TRBV7-9 with TRBJ1-1; the D gene is possibly TRBD1 (5 bases). The germline CDR1 and CDR2 sequences are SEHNR and FQNEAQ (reference sequence). V lost 1 base and J lost 6, with 9 bases in between. This CDR3 spans 13 amino acids. The CDR3 loop reads CASSLGLGPEAFF. CDR3 sequence (DNA): TGTGCCAGCAGCTTAGGGTTGGGGCCTGAAGCTTTCTTT.

The CDR3 protein is CSVGSHGTNEKLFF. For the CDR3, the DNA is TGCAGCGTTGGTTCTCACGGGACTAATGAAAAACTGTTTTTT. The chain joins TRBV29-1 to TRBJ1-4; the D is unclear. With 4 bases removed from V and 2 bases from J, the gap between germline ends came to 11 bases. Per the germline V gene, CDR1 is SQVTM and CDR2 is ANQGSEA. The CDR3 is made up of 14 amino acids.

The rearrangement links TRBV2 to TRBJ2-7; 11 nucleotides agree with TRBD1. V lost 3 bases, J lost 3 bases, and 4 bases stayed unmatched. Germline CDR1 and CDR2: SNHLY and FYNNEI. The CDR3 totals 15 residues. The CDR3 reads CASSDYGTGGYEQYV. The CDR3, as DNA: TGTGCCAGCAGTGACTACGGGACAGGGGGCTACGAGCAGTACGTC.

V is TRBV5-5 and J is TRBJ1-2; D is unresolved. Germline V gene lookup returns CDR1 SGHKS and CDR2 YYEKEE (reference sequence). Trimming left V 2 bases short and J 2 bases short, with 7 bases between. CDR3 length: 13 residues. The chain's CDR3 is CASSFEMNYGYTF. CDR3 DNA sequence: TGTGCCAGCAGCTTCGAAATGAACTATGGCTACACCTTC.

The CDR3 region is CASSRPGRSDTQYF. CDR3 bases: TGTGCCAGCAGCCGCCCTGGCAGGTCCGATACGCAGTATTTT. This chain joins TRBV28 and TRBJ2-3; D is ambiguous. CDR3 length: 14 residues. Trimming removed 6 bases from V and 6 bases from J, with 16 bases in between. Germline lookup yields CDR1 MDHEN and CDR2 SYDVKM.

The V call is TRBV19, the J call TRBJ1-1, with TRBD1 matching over 8 bases. Germline V gene lookup returns CDR1 LNHDA and CDR2 SQIVND (reference sequence). The CDR3 loop spans 15 amino acids. J was trimmed by 5 bases and V by 1 base; bases with no gene match: 6. CDR3 amino acids: CASSIGQGANTEAFF. The CDR3 DNA reads TGTGCCAGTAGTATAGGGCAGGGGGCAAATACTGAAGCTTTCTTT.

The chain combines TRBV6-5 with TRBJ2-3; no clear D. CDR3 length equals 13 residues. Germline assignment: CDR1 MNHEY and CDR2 SVGAGI. Trimming took off 0 bases at V and 4 bases at J, with 5 bases between the two ends. For the CDR3, the DNA is TGTGCCAGCAGTTACTCGGTTGCAGATACGCAGTATTTT. This gives the protein CASSYSVADTQYF.

The chain recombines TRBV11-2 with TRBJ2-5, with 10 bases lining up with TRBD1. Trimming removed 5 bases from V and 3 bases from J; junction bases left unmatched: 15. CDR3 length: 18 residues. CDR1 and CDR2 (germline): SGHAT, FQNNGV. The CDR3 is CASSHLWGGTGEEETQYF. CDR3 bases: TGTGCCAGCAGCCATCTTTGGGGAGGGACAGGGGAAGAAGAGACCCAGTACTTC.

This chain connects TRBV7-7 to TRBJ2-2; D is undetermined. The V end lost 0 bases, the J end lost 5 bases, and 7 bases lay between the germline ends. Germline lookup yields CDR1 SSHAT and CDR2 FNYEAQ (reference sequence). This CDR3 spans 14 amino acids. The CDR3 sequence: CASSLATGTGELFF. CDR3 in DNA: TGTGCCAGCAGCTTAGCGACTGGAACCGGGGAGCTGTTTTTT.